The entry below describes one T cell receptor (beta chain). As yet, its antigen is unknown. This record belongs to a study of graft-versus-host responses after intestinal transplantation. Study at large: Each patient got anti-thymocyte globulin induction, then tacrolimus and steroids for two to four years.

Only in-frame clones appear in the TCRdb table, and some are missing; sequencing was by immunoSEQ multiplex PCR. The sample includes over 40,000 clones, 95% seen only once; the top ten take around 0.53%. Findings and limits, study-wide: Clonal ratios of graft-versus-host to host-versus-graft in allografts were high for patients exhibiting graft-donor T cell macrochimerism. GvH clone levels peaked in circulation, and this peak was associated with early post-transplant HvG declines. Recipient marrow showed GvH clones, some seen first in ileum or blood.

The CDR3 has 16 amino acids. Germline CDR1 is SGHRS and CDR2 is YFSETQ. V trimming: 1 base; J trimming: 4 bases; junction bases outside the gene matches: 11. The sequences come from unstimulated CD8+ T cells sorted from spleen or lymph node cells, collected before transplant. The chain uses TRBV5-1 and TRBJ2-7; 7 bases agree with TRBD1. This sequence originates from a human donor who was the organ donor for an intestinal transplant. The CDR3 DNA follows: TGCGCCAGCAGCTTGCACTCCGGGACAGAACGGTACGAGCAGTACTTC. Its protein is CASSLHSGTERYEQYF.